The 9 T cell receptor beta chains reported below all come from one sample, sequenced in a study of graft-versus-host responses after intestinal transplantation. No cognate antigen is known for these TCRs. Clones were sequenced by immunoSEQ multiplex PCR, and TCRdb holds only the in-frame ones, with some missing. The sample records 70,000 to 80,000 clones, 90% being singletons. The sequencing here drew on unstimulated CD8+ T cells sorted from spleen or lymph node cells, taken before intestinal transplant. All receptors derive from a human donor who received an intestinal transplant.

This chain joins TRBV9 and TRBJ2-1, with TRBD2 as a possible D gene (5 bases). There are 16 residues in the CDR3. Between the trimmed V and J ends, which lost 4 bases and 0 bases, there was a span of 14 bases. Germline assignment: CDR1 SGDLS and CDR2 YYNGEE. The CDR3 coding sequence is TGTGCCAGCAGCCAAGAGAGCGGTAGCTCCTACAATGAGCAGTTCTTC. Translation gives CASSQESGSSYNEQFF. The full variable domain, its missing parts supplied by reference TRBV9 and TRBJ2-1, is DSGVTQTPKHLITATGQRVTLRCSPRSGDLSVYWYQQSLDQGLQFLIQYYNGEERAKGNILERFSAQQFPDLHSELNLSSLELGDSALYFCASSQESGSSYNEQFFGPGTRLTVL.

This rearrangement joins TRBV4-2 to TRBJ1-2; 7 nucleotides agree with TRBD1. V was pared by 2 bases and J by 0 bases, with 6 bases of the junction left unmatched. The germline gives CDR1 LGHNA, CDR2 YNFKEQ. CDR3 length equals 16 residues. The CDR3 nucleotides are TGTGCCAGCAGCCAACGACCGGGACAGACTAACTATGGCTACACCTTC. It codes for CASSQRPGQTNYGYTF.

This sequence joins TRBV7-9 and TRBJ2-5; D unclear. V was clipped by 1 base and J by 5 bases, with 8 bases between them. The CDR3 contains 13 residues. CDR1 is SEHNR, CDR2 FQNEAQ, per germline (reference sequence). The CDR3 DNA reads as TGTGCCAGCAGCTTAGTTGTAAGCGAGACCCAGTACTTC. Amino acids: CASSLVVSETQYF. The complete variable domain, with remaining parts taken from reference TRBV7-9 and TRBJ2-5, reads DTGVSQNPRHKITKRGQNVTFRCDPISEHNRLYWYRQTLGQGPEFLTYFQNEAQLEKSRLLSDRFSAERPKGSFSTLEIQRTEQGDSAMYLCASSLVVSETQYFGPGTRLLVL.

The CDR3 loop reads CASSLAVQETQYF. Here the CDR3 DNA reads TGTGCCAGCAGCTTAGCAGTTCAAGAGACCCAGTACTTC. The chain employs TRBV7-3 and TRBJ2-5; D call uncertain. V was clipped by 2 bases and J by 2 bases, with 6 bases between them. The V gene's germline CDR1 is SGHTA and CDR2 FQGTGA. The length of the CDR3 is 13 residues.

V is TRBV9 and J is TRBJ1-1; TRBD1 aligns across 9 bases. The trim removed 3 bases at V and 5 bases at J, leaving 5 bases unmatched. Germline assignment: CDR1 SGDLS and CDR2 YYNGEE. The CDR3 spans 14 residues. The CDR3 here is CASSAGTGLTEAFF. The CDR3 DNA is TGTGCCAGCAGCGCCGGGACAGGGTTAACTGAAGCTTTCTTT.

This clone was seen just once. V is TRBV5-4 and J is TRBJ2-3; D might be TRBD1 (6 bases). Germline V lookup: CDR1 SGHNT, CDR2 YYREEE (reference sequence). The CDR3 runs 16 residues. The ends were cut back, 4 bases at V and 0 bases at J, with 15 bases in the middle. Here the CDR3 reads CASSAPDRTSTDTQYF. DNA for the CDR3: TGTGCCAGCAGCGCACCCGACAGGACCAGCACAGATACGCAGTATTTT.

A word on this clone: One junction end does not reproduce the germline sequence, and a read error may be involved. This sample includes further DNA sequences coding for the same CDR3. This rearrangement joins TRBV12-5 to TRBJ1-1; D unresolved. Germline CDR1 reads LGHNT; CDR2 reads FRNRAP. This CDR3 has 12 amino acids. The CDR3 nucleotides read TGTGCTAGTGGTTTGCCAAACACCGAAGCTTTCTTT. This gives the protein CASGLPNTEAFF.

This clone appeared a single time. The DNA for the CDR3 is TGTGCCAGCAGTCCCACGACAGGGAATCCTAATGAAAAACTGTTTTTT. It is translated as CASSPTTGNPNEKLFF. The chain couples TRBV27 to TRBJ1-4; 7 bases agree with TRBD1. The V and J ends lost 5 bases and 3 bases, in that order; junction bases with no gene match: 9. The CDR3 runs to 16 residues. Germline V CDR1 and CDR2: MNHEY, SMNVEV (reference sequence).

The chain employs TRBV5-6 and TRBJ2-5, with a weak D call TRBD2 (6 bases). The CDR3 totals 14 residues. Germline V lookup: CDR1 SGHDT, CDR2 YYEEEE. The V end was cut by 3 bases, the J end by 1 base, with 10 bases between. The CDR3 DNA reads TGTGCCAGCAGCTGGGCTAGCGCCCAAGAGACCCAGTACTTC. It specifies CASSWASAQETQYF.